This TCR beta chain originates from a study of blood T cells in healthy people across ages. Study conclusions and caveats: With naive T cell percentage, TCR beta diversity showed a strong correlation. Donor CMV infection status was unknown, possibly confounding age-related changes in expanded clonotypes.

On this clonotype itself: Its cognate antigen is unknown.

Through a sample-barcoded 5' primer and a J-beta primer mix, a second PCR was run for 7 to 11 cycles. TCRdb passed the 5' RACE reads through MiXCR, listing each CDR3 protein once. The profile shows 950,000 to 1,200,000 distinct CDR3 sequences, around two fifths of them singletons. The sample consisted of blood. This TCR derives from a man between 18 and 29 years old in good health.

The CDR3 loop is CASSVANNYEQYF. Here the CDR3 DNA reads TGTGCCAGCAGCGTAGCTAACAACTACGAGCAGTACTTC. This chain links TRBV9 with TRBJ2-7; D gene unclear. Trimming took 0 bases from V and 3 from J, leaving 7 bases between them. The CDR3 length is 13 residues. CDR1 is SGDLS, CDR2 YYNGEE, per germline.